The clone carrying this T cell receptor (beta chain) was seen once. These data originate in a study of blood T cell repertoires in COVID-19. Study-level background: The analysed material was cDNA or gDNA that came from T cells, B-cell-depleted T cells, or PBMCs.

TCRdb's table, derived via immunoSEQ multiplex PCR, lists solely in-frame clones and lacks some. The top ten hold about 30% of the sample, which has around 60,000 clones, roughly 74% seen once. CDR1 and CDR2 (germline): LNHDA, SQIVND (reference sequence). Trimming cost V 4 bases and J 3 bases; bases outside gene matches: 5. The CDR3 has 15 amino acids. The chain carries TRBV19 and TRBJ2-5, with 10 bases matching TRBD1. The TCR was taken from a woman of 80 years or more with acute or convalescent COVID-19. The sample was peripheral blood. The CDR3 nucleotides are TGTGCCAGTAGTACCACCGGGACAGGGGAAGAGACCCAGTACTTC. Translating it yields CASSTTGTGEETQYF.